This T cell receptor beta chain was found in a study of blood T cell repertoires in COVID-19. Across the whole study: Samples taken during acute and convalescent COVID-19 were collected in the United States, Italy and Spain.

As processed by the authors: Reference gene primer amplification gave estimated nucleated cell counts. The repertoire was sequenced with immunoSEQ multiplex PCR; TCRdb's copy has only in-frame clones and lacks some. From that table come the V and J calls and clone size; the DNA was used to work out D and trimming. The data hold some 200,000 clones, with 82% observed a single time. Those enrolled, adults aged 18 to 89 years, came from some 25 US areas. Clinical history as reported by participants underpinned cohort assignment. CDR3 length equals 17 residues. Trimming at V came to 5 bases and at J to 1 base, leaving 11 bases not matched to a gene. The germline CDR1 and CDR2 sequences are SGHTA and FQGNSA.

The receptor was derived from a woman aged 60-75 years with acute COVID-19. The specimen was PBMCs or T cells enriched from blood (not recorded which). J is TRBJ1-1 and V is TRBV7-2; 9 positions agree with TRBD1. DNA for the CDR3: TGTGCCAGCAGCACCTACAGGGGGCGCTTGGGGAACACTGAAGCTTTCTTT. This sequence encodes CASSTYRGRLGNTEAFF.